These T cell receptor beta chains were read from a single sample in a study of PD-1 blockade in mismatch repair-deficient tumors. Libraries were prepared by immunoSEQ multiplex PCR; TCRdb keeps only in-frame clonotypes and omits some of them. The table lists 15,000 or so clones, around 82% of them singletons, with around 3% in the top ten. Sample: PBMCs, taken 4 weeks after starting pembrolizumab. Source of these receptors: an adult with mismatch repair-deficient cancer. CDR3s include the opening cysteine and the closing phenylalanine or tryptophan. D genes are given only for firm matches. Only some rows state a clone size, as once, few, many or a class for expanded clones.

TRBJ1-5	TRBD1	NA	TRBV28	TGTGCCAGCAAGGGGACAGTTCAGCCCCAGCATTTT	CASKGTVQPQHF
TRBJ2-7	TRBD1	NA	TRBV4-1	TGCGCCAGCAGCCACGAACCCGGGACAGTGAGCTCCTACGAGCAGTACTTC	CASSHEPGTVSSYEQYF
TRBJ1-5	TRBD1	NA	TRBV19	TGTGCCAGTAAGACAGGGGGACTTAGCAATCAGCCCCAGCATTTT	CASKTGGLSNQPQHF
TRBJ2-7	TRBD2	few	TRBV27	TGTGCCAGCAGTTTTCGGCGGGAGTGGTACTTC	CASSFRREWYF
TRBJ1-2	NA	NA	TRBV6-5	TGTGCCAGCAGTACCAGCGGAAGAACCTATGGCTACACCTTC	CASSTSGRTYGYTF
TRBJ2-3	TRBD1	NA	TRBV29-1	TGCAGCGTCGATCTACAGGGGGGAACAGATACGCAGTATTTT	CSVDLQGGTDTQYF
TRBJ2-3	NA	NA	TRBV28	TGTGCCACTAGGAGGGATACGCAGTATTTT	CATRRDTQYF
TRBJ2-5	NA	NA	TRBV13	TGTGCCAGCAGTCAGACTATAGAAGAGACCCAGTACTTC	CASSQTIEETQYF
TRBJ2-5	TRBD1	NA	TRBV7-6	TGTGCCAGCCGGGACAGGGGCAAACAGACCCAGTACTTC	CASRDRGKQTQYF
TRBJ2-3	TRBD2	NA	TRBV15	TGTGCCACCAGCAGAGATATAGCGGGCCCCGATACGCAGTATTTT	CATSRDIAGPDTQYF
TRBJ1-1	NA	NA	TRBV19	TGTGCCAGTAGCTCAGGGTCAAGAGGTGGGACTGAAGCTTTCTTT	CASSSGSRGGTEAFF
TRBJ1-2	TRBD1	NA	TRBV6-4	TGTGCCAGCAGCCCGGACAGGAACTATGGCTACACCTTC	CASSPDRNYGYTF
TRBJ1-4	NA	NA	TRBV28	TGTGCCAGCACCTCCACGGCAGGTGAAAAACTGTTTTTT	CASTSTAGEKLFF
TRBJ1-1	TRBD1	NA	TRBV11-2	TGTGCCACCACGGGACAGGCTATGAACACTGAAGCTTTCTTT	CATTGQAMNTEAFF
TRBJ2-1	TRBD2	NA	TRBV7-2	TGTGCCAGCAGCTTAGGAGCTAGCGGGAGGCCCAACTACAATGAGCAGTTCTTC	CASSLGASGRPNYNEQFF
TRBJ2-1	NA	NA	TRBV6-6	TGTGCCAGCAGTTACTCGAATGCGGGAACCATCCAGGAGCAGTTCTTC	CASSYSNAGTIQEQFF
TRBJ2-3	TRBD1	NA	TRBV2	TGTGCCAGCAGTAAAAGCAGGGGGCCGGGCACAGATACGCAGTATTTT	CASSKSRGPGTDTQYF
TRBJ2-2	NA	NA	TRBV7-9	TGTGCCAGCAGCCCAGGAAGGACCGGGGAGCTGTTTTTT	CASSPGRTGELFF
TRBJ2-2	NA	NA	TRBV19	TGTGCCAGTAGTTCTGTCGTAACCGGGGAGCTGTTTTTT	CASSSVVTGELFF
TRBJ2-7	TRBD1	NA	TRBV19	TGTGCCAGTAGTATTCCCCGGGGACAGCCTAACGGGCAGTACTTC	CASSIPRGQPNGQYF
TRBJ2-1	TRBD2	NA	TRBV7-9	TGTGCCAGCAGCTCCCGGACTAGCGGGTTCTCCTACAATGAGCAGTTCTTC	CASSSRTSGFSYNEQFF
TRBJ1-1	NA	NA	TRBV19	TGTGCCAGTAGTTCCTCCAGGCGGGCGAACACTGAAGCTTTCTTT	CASSSSRRANTEAFF
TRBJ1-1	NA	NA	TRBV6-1	TGTGCCAGCACCTCGACACTGAACACTGAAGCTTTCTTT	CASTSTLNTEAFF
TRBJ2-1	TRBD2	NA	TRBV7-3	TGTGCCAGCGCCAGCGTGGCGGGAGGGCCCAGTGAGCAGTTCTTC	CASASVAGGPSEQFF
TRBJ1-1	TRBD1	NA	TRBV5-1	TGCGCCAGCAGCTCCGTCTCGACAGGGACTGAAGCTTTCTTT	CASSSVSTGTEAFF
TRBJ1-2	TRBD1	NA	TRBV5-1	TGCGCCAGCAGAACAGGGGGCAACTATGGCTACACCTTC	CASRTGGNYGYTF
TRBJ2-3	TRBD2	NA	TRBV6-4	TGTGCCAGCAGTGACTCAGGGCTAGCGGGAGGAGATACGCAGTATTTT	CASSDSGLAGGDTQYF
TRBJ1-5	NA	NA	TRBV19	TGTGCCAGTAGGGTGGGGGCGAAAGGAAGCAATCAGCCCCAGCATTTT	CASRVGAKGSNQPQHF
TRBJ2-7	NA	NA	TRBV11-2	TGTGCCAGCAGCTTAGATGCGGGACGATCCTACGAGCAGTACTTC	CASSLDAGRSYEQYF
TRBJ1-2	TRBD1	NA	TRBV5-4	TGTGCCAGCAGCTTAGCCGGGACAGGGGTTGGGATGGATGGCTACACCTTC	CASSLAGTGVGMDGYTF
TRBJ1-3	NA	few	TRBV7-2	TGTGCCAGCAGCCCTGTAGGGGCCTACTCTGGAAACACCATATATTTT	CASSPVGAYSGNTIYF
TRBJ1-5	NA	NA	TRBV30	TGTGCCTGGAGACGGTCCAGCAATCAGCCCCAGCATTTT	CAWRRSSNQPQHF
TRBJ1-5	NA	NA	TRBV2	TGTGCCAGCAGTGAAGACTCGGGGGGCAATCAGCCCCAGCATTTT	CASSEDSGGNQPQHF
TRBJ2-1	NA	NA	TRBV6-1	TGTGCCAGCAGTGAAGATACAGGAATACCTTACAATGAGCAGTTCTTC	CASSEDTGIPYNEQFF
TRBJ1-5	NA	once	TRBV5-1	TGCGCCAGCAGCTTGGGATCGAGGCAGCCCCAGCATTTT	CASSLGSRQPQHF